Presented here are 24 T cell receptor beta chains from one specimen sequenced in a study of post-analysis software for immune sequencing data. Study observations and caveats: Four or five TRBV segments (TRBV5-6, TRBV5-1 and TRBV20-1 among them) occurred more frequently in patients than in controls.

Unique molecular identifiers were carried by the TCR beta cDNA libraries. TCRdb re-analysed the PCR reads in MiXCR, keeping a single row per CDR3 protein. The profile shows some 890,000 distinct CDR3 sequences, approximately 53% of them singletons. These receptors are not linked to any known antigen. Sequencing was done on a sample of blood. The receptor source for this set is a girl under 18 with multiple sclerosis.

The J gene is TRBJ2-3, the V gene TRBV7-6; D remains unclear. V dropped 4 bases and J dropped 1 base, with 9 bases sitting between them. CDR3 size: 14 residues. Germline V gives CDR1 SGHVS, CDR2 FNYEAQ. The CDR3 sequence: CASSSVGRTDTQYF. As DNA, the CDR3 is TGTGCCAGCAGCTCCGTCGGACGCACAGATACGCAGTATTTT. Full variable domain (remainder filled in from reference TRBV7-6 and TRBJ2-3): GAGVSQSPRYKVTKRGQDVALRCDPISGHVSLYWYRQALGQGPEFLTYFNYEAQQDKSGLPNDRFSAERPEGSISTLTIQRTEQRDSAMYRCASSSVGRTDTQYFGPGTRLTVL.

This clonotype turned up a few times. V is TRBV11-2 and J is TRBJ2-3; tentatively, D is TRBD1 or TRBD2 (6 bases each). V dropped 0 bases and J dropped 0 bases, with 19 bases sitting between them. Germline V gives CDR1 SGHAT, CDR2 FQNNGV. The CDR3 totals 19 residues. The CDR3 sequence is CASSLDLVERGASTDTQYF. The CDR3 coding sequence is TGTGCCAGCAGCTTAGATCTGGTGGAGAGGGGGGCTAGCACAGATACGCAGTATTTT.

This chain joins TRBV20-1 and TRBJ2-7, with D tentatively TRBD1 (6 bases). V lost 5 bases and J lost 10, with 18 bases in between. In germline, CDR1 is DFQATT, CDR2 SNEGSKA (reference sequence). CDR3 length: 12 residues. CDR3 in amino acids: CSAVLQGEIQYF. CDR3 nucleotide sequence: TGCAGTGCTGTACTACAGGGAGAAATTCAGTACTTC.

The chain couples TRBV20-1 to TRBJ2-1; D ambiguous. With 2 bases removed from V and 3 bases from J, the gap between germline ends came to 11 bases. The CDR3 has 14 amino acids. Germline lookup yields CDR1 DFQATT and CDR2 SNEGSKA (reference sequence). The CDR3 coding sequence is TGCAGTGCTAGAACTGGTTCTGGCTACAATGAGCAGTTCTTC. Translating it yields CSARTGSGYNEQFF.

The chain recombines TRBV29-1 with TRBJ2-7, with 7 nucleotides matching TRBD1. Germline CDR1 SQVTM, CDR2 ANQGSEA. The CDR3 runs to 13 residues. J was trimmed by 3 bases and V by 7 bases; bases with no gene match: 9. The CDR3 spells CSAAPGQLYEQYF. DNA for the CDR3: TGCAGCGCAGCCCCGGGACAGCTCTACGAGCAGTACTTC.

The chain recombines TRBV20-1 with TRBJ2-1, with D possibly TRBD2 on 6 matching bases. The CDR3 covers 16 residues. Germline assignment: CDR1 DFQATT and CDR2 SNEGSKA (reference sequence). With 2 bases removed from V and 1 base from J, the gap between germline ends came to 15 bases. DNA for the CDR3: TGCAGTGCTAGATTCTTGACGGCGGGGTCCTACAATGAGCAGTTCTTC. Protein product: CSARFLTAGSYNEQFF.

The chain carries TRBV12-3 or TRBV12-4 and TRBJ2-4, with 8 nucleotides matching TRBD1. The assigned J gene may be wrong: the sequence end matches TRBJ2-7 better. The CDR3 spans 14 residues. The CDR3: CASSRTGFPYEQYF. The DNA for the CDR3 is TGTGCCAGCAGCCGGACAGGGTTTCCCTACGAGCAGTACTTC.

The chain links TRBV27 to TRBJ2-3, with 10 bases matching TRBD2. Germline V gives CDR1 MNHEY, CDR2 SMNVEV (reference sequence). The CDR3 length is 16 residues. J was trimmed by 5 bases and V by 0 bases; bases with no gene match: 5. DNA of the CDR3: TGTGCCAGCAGTTTATCCCCTAGCGGGAGCGGAGATACGCAGTATTTT. Translated: CASSLSPSGSGDTQYF.

In its sample, this clonotype was seen a few times. The chain carries TRBV4-1 and TRBJ2-5; TRBD1 aligns across 8 bases. The last part of the DNA fits TRBJ2-7 better; the J call may be wrong. Germline CDR1 MGHRA, CDR2 YSYEKL. The CDR3 extends over 17 amino acids. The CDR3 nucleotides are TGCGCCAGCAGCCAAAACTACCAGGGGGCGCAGGGTGGCGAGCAGTACTTC. As protein: CASSQNYQGAQGGEQYF.

J is TRBJ1-1 and V is TRBV10-3, with 7 bases matching TRBD1. Germline values: CDR1 ENHRY, CDR2 SYGVKD. The CDR3 runs 14 residues. J gave up 1 base and V 6 bases, and 5 bases lay outside the gene matches. As DNA, the CDR3 is TGTGCCATCAGGGGGGGGACAGAGAACACTGAAGCTTTCTTT. Its protein is CAIRGGTENTEAFF.

This clonotype was counted between two and nine times. The chain carries TRBV2 and TRBJ2-7; weak D call: TRBD1 (6 bases). Trimming shortened V by 3 bases and J by 0 bases, and 9 bases separated the two germline ends. The CDR3 runs 14 residues. Germline assignment: CDR1 SNHLY and CDR2 FYNNEI. The CDR3 loop reads CASSEQGSSYEQYF. The CDR3 region has the DNA TGTGCCAGCAGTGAGCAGGGGAGCTCCTACGAGCAGTACTTC.

This clonotype was seen only a few times. The chain carries TRBV7-2 and TRBJ2-7; 11 nucleotides match TRBD2. J was trimmed by 4 bases and V by 3 bases; bases with no gene match: 5. The CDR3 sequence is 15 residues long. Germline V gives CDR1 SGHTA, CDR2 FQGNSA. DNA for the CDR3: TGTGCCAGCAGCTTCATTAGCGGGGGGGCTTACGAGCAGTACTTC. It translates to CASSFISGGAYEQYF.

This sequence joins TRBV20-1 and TRBJ2-5; D is unclear. Trimming left V 6 bases short and J 1 base short, with 9 bases between. This CDR3 is 12 amino acids long. Per the germline V gene, CDR1 is DFQATT and CDR2 is SNEGSKA (reference sequence). CDR3 sequence: CSATTAQETQYF. DNA for the CDR3: TGCAGTGCCACGACGGCCCAAGAGACCCAGTACTTC.

This clonotype has more than one count but fewer than ten. This chain links TRBV29-1 with TRBJ2-3, with TRBD1 matching over 11 bases. There are 13 residues in the CDR3. The J segment lost 6 bases and the V segment lost 4 bases, leaving 3 bases of the junction unmatched. CDR1 is SQVTM and CDR2 is ANQGSEA in the germline V gene. Written as DNA, the CDR3 is TGCAGCGTTGTAGGGACAGGGGGGGATACGCAGTATTTT. It codes for CSVVGTGGDTQYF.

This chain connects TRBV6-4 to TRBJ2-2; 11 nucleotides align to TRBD2. V dropped 5 bases and J dropped 5; count of bases not matched to a gene: 4. CDR1 and CDR2 from the germline V gene are MRHNA and SNTAGT. This CDR3 is 15 amino acids long. The DNA of the CDR3 is TGTGCCAGCAGTCAACTAGCGGGAGATACCGGGGAGCTGTTTTTT. Protein product: CASSQLAGDTGELFF.

The chain employs TRBV25-1 and TRBJ1-2, with D uncertain. V lost 1 base to trimming and J lost 7 bases, with 19 bases between them. CDR1 MGHDK and CDR2 SYGVNS come from the germline V gene. The CDR3 runs 16 residues. CDR3 protein: CASSELSDTPTSGYTF. CDR3 coding DNA: TGTGCCAGCAGTGAATTATCTGACACACCGACGTCTGGCTACACCTTC.

The V and J genes are TRBV2 and TRBJ2-1, with 8 bases fitting TRBD2. The CDR3 sequence is 15 residues long. V dropped 8 bases and J dropped 4; count of bases not matched to a gene: 10. Germline lookup yields CDR1 SNHLY and CDR2 FYNNEI. The CDR3 DNA reads TGTGCCAGCGAGGAGGCTAGCGGGTCATACAATGAGCAGTTCTTC. As protein: CASEEASGSYNEQFF.

V is TRBV6-6 and J is TRBJ2-3; no definite D call. Trimming took off 6 bases at V and 5 bases at J, with 6 bases between the two ends. The CDR3 covers 11 residues. Germline V gives CDR1 MNHNY, CDR2 SVGAGI (reference sequence). The DNA of the CDR3 is TGTGCCAGCAGACTCCAAGATACGCAGTATTTT. Its protein is CASRLQDTQYF.

The table lists this clonotype with a few counts. CDR3 protein: CASSTGLAGDTDTQYF. CDR3 DNA: TGTGCCAGCAGTACCGGACTAGCGGGGGACACAGATACGCAGTATTTT. This chain joins TRBV6-5 and TRBJ2-3, with TRBD2 matching over 13 bases. After removal of 5 bases from V and 2 bases from J, the junction contained 4 bases not matched to a gene. In germline, CDR1 is MNHEY, CDR2 SVGAGI. The CDR3 covers 16 residues.

This clonotype showed up just a few times. The chain couples TRBV7-3 to TRBJ2-1; D possibly corresponds to TRBD2 (7 bases). The CDR3 covers 18 residues. V was shortened by 0 bases and J by 1 base, with 16 bases between the two germline ends. Germline V lookup: CDR1 SGHTA, CDR2 FQGTGA. The CDR3 loop is CASSLTGGRSVSYNEQFF. Written as DNA, the CDR3 is TGTGCCAGCAGCTTAACGGGGGGGCGGAGCGTTTCCTACAATGAGCAGTTCTTC.

The CDR3 reads CASRPGRGIRNYGYTF. CDR3 nucleotides: TGTGCCAGCAGACCGGGACGGGGCATTCGGAACTATGGCTACACCTTC. The rearrangement uses TRBV27 and TRBJ1-2; a possible D gene is TRBD1 (5 bases). Trimming removed 6 bases at V and 2 bases at J, with 19 bases between. The CDR3 totals 16 residues. CDR1 and CDR2 (germline): MNHEY, SMNVEV (reference sequence).

Here the CDR3 reads CSASARTGLSSYNEQFF. The CDR3, as DNA: TGCAGTGCTAGTGCGCGGACAGGGCTTTCCTCCTACAATGAGCAGTTCTTC. The chain combines TRBV20-1 with TRBJ2-1; 8 bases agree with TRBD1. The CDR3 extends over 17 amino acids. Germline V gives CDR1 DFQATT, CDR2 SNEGSKA (reference sequence). V lost 3 bases to trimming and J lost 0 bases; unmatched junction nucleotides: 10.

This clonotype was observed a handful of times. This chain links TRBV29-1 with TRBJ2-6; D remains ambiguous. Trimming took off 8 bases at V and 0 bases at J, with 8 bases between the two ends. Germline loops: CDR1 SQVTM, CDR2 ANQGSEA. The CDR3 has 13 residues. The CDR3 sequence: CSIKNSGANVLTF. The CDR3 nucleotides read TGCAGCATTAAGAACTCTGGGGCCAACGTCCTGACTTTC.

The V gene is TRBV4-1, the J gene TRBJ1-2, with 8 bases identical to TRBD1. CDR3 length equals 14 residues. J gave up 6 bases and V 1 base, and 4 bases lay outside the gene matches. Germline V CDR1 and CDR2: MGHRA, YSYEKL. The chain's CDR3 is CASSQVGTGNGYTF. CDR3 in DNA: TGCGCCAGCAGCCAAGTCGGGACAGGAAATGGCTACACCTTC.